This T cell receptor beta chain was documented in a study of T cells in Graves' hyperthyroidism and ophthalmopathy. CDR3 size: 15 residues. V lost 4 bases, J lost 0 bases, and 13 bases lay in between. Germline V lookup: CDR1 GTSNPN, CDR2 SVGIG (reference sequence). The study's findings and limits: Appearing also in blood were most of the thyroid clonotypes expanded above 0.001.

Regions amplified from RNA transcripts were the TCR beta CDR3 regions. Initially, a first-round RT-PCR of the TCR CDR3 employed the HTBI primer set. TCRdb recomputed calls from the multiplex PCR reads with MiXCR, one row per CDR3 protein. The sample lists under 250,000 distinct CDR3 sequences, around 24% occurring once. Each 10 ml fresh peripheral blood draw supplied the PBMCs. This clonotype has ten or more counts. Its antigen is not known. The clonotype was recovered from a woman aged 35 to 49 with Graves' ophthalmopathy. The sample was blood. This chain links TRBV30 with TRBJ2-4; possibly TRBD1 or TRBD2 for D (5 bases each). The DNA for the CDR3 is TGTGCCTGGACTTTGGGGGAACTAGCCAAAAACATTCAGTACTTC. Residues: CAWTLGELAKNIQYF.